This is a list of T cell receptor beta chains from one sample in a study of cytomegalovirus exposure and HLA in healthy donors. Sequencing used immunoSEQ multiplex PCR; TCRdb keeps in-frame clones, though not all of them. The sample carries 50,000 to 55,000 clones, approximately 52% recorded once. Material for sequencing was PBMCs. Every receptor here comes from a human donor in good health. The CDR3 runs from the conserved cysteine through the conserved F or W. D genes are given only for firm matches. Not every row has a clone size; where given, it reads once, few, many or a size class.

d_call	v_call	j_call	clone_size	cdr3_nt	cdr3_aa
NA	TRBV30	TRBJ1-5	NA	TGTGCCTGGAGTGCTGGAGGGAATAGCAATCAGCCCCAGCATTTT	CAWSAGGNSNQPQHF
NA	TRBV7-9	TRBJ1-1	NA	TGTTCCAGCGGGAGACAGAACACTGAAGCTTTCTTT	CSSGRQNTEAFF
TRBD1	TRBV11-3	TRBJ2-1	NA	TGTGCCAGCAGCTTGGGCCAGGGGGATGAGCAGTTCTTC	CASSLGQGDEQFF
NA	TRBV7-2	TRBJ1-5	few	TGTGCCAGCAGCTTAGGCCGGGAAAGCCGTCGGGCCCAGCATTTT	CASSLGRESRRAQHF
NA	TRBV9	TRBJ1-6	NA	TGTGCCAGCAGCGTCAGGACTGTGTTGGCCCATTCACCCCTCCACTTT	CASSVRTVLAHSPLHF
NA	TRBV28	TRBJ2-6	few	TGTGCCAGCAGTTTAACTGATTTCTCTGGGGCCAACGTCCTGACTTTC	CASSLTDFSGANVLTF
NA	TRBV2	TRBJ2-1	NA	TGTGCCAGCAGTGGACTAGTTGACGAGCAGTTCTTC	CASSGLVDEQFF
NA	TRBV6-1	TRBJ2-7	few	TGTGCCAGCAGTCAGACGGGAGCTCCCACCTACGAGCAGTACTTC	CASSQTGAPTYEQYF
NA	TRBV19	TRBJ1-5	NA	TGTGCCAGTGGGCAGGGCAATCAGCCCCAGCATTTT	CASGQGNQPQHF
NA	TRBV28	TRBJ2-6	NA	TGTGCCAGCAGTTTCCAGGGAAAAGGCTCTGGGGCCAACGTCCTGACTTTC	CASSFQGKGSGANVLTF
NA	TRBV4-3	TRBJ1-5	NA	TGCGCCAGCAGCCAGGGTCTCGACAGGAATCAGCCCCAGCATTTT	CASSQGLDRNQPQHF
TRBD1	TRBV5-4	TRBJ1-1	NA	TGTGCCAGCAGCCCGACAGGGGGCCTGAACACTGAAGCTTTCTTT	CASSPTGGLNTEAFF
TRBD2	TRBV29-1	TRBJ2-1	NA	TGCAGCGTAATTCCCCAGCGGGGGGGTTACAATGAGCAGTTCTTC	CSVIPQRGGYNEQFF
NA	TRBV6-1	TRBJ2-7	few	TGTGCCGACGGACAGCACTACGAGCAGTACTTC	CADGQHYEQYF
NA	TRBV30	TRBJ1-1	NA	TGTGCCTGGACGGTGGGTAGGGGCGGTTACACTGAAGCTTTCTTT	CAWTVGRGGYTEAFF
NA	TRBV7-9	TRBJ2-2	NA	TGTGCCAGCAGCTTAGCCGGGGGAGGAAGCACCGGGGAGCTGTTTTTT	CASSLAGGGSTGELFF
NA	TRBV5-4	TRBJ1-2	NA	TGTGCCAGCAGCTTGGGGGGGGGCAGCTCTAACTATGGCTACACCTTC	CASSLGGGSSNYGYTF
NA	TRBV7-8	TRBJ1-5	NA	TGTGCCAGCAGCCCTCTCAGGGCTGGGGGCAATCAGCCCCAGCATTTT	CASSPLRAGGNQPQHF
NA	TRBV6-6	TRBJ2-2	NA	TGTGCCAGCAGCCTAGGGGAGCTGTTTTTT	CASSLGELFF
NA	TRBV11-2	TRBJ2-7	NA	TGTGCCAGCAGCTCGCGGACTGGCGAGCAGTACTTC	CASSSRTGEQYF
NA	TRBV10-2	TRBJ1-2	once	TGCGCCAGCAGTGCTAACCCTAACTATGGCTACACCTTC	CASSANPNYGYTF
NA	TRBV5-1	TRBJ2-1	NA	TGCGCCAGCAGCTTGGGCCAGGCCAACCTCGATCCCTACAATGAGCAGTTCTTC	CASSLGQANLDPYNEQFF
NA	TRBV6-5	TRBJ1-5	NA	TGTGCCAGCAGTTACACGCACATGAGGGAAGGTCAGCCCCAGCATTTT	CASSYTHMREGQPQHF
NA	TRBV2	TRBJ1-2	NA	TGTGCCAGCAGTGTAGTAACGATTTATGGCTACACCTTC	CASSVVTIYGYTF
TRBD2	TRBV7-9	TRBJ2-5	NA	TGTGCCAGCAGCACGGGACTAGCGGGGCAAGAGACCCAGTACTTC	CASSTGLAGQETQYF
NA	TRBV19	TRBJ2-3	few	TGTGCCAGTAGTATGTCGGGGGTCGTAGATACGCAGTATTTT	CASSMSGVVDTQYF
NA	TRBV19	TRBJ1-4	NA	TGTGCCAGTAGTACCCGACAGTCAACTAATGAAAAACTGTTTTTT	CASSTRQSTNEKLFF
NA	TRBV4-2	TRBJ2-5	NA	TGTGCCAGCAGCACCCTGACAGAAGTAAAGACCCAGTACTTC	CASSTLTEVKTQYF
NA	TRBV4-1	TRBJ1-1	NA	TGCGCCAGCAGCCAAGGGCGGGGGATGCGACGGAACACTGAAGCTTTCTTT	CASSQGRGMRRNTEAFF
TRBD1	TRBV6-5	TRBJ1-6	once	TGTGCCAGCGGGACAGGGAATTCACCCCTCCACTTT	CASGTGNSPLHF
TRBD1	TRBV19	TRBJ1-5	NA	TGTGCCAGTAGTGTGACAGGGCCCAATCAGCCCCAGCATTTT	CASSVTGPNQPQHF
TRBD1	TRBV29-1	TRBJ2-5	NA	TGCAGCGTTACCTGCCCCGGGACAGCAAAAGAGACCCAGTACTTC	CSVTCPGTAKETQYF
TRBD1	TRBV7-9	TRBJ2-2	few	TGTGCCAGCAGCTACCACTCGACAGGGGTTTGGTCCGGGGAGCTGTTTTTT	CASSYHSTGVWSGELFF
TRBD1	TRBV7-8	TRBJ1-3	NA	TGTGCCAGCAGCTCGACGACAGGGCCCACTGGAAACACCATATATTTT	CASSSTTGPTGNTIYF
TRBD2	TRBV27	TRBJ2-3	NA	TGTGCCAGCACCGGTACGGGACTAGCGTCATCAGATACGCAGTATTTT	CASTGTGLASSDTQYF
NA	TRBV11-2	TRBJ2-1	few	TGTGCCAGCAGCCCTCCCGGGGGACGGCCCTACAATGAGCAGTTCTTC	CASSPPGGRPYNEQFF
NA	TRBV10-3	TRBJ1-6	few	TGTGCCATCAGTGAGTCACTCGGCGGTTATAGTTCACCCCTCCACTTT	CAISESLGGYSSPLHF
NA	TRBV6-5	TRBJ1-1	NA	TGTGCCAGCAGGCGACTCATGGACTCTGAAGCTTTCTTT	CASRRLMDSEAFF
NA	TRBV6-6	TRBJ2-7	NA	TGTGCCAGCAGTTACTCGAGAGGGATAACCATCGAGCAGTACTTC	CASSYSRGITIEQYF
TRBD1	TRBV6-5	TRBJ1-3	NA	TGTGCCAGCAGGGGGGACAGTCCTGGAAACACCATATATTTT	CASRGDSPGNTIYF
TRBD2	TRBV4-1	TRBJ2-7	NA	TGCGCCAGCAGCCAGACAGGGACTAGCGGGGTCTCCTACGAGCAGTACTTC	CASSQTGTSGVSYEQYF
TRBD1	TRBV6-5	TRBJ1-2	NA	TGTGCCAGCAGTCTTCGACAGGGGGCAACGTATGGCTACACCTTC	CASSLRQGATYGYTF
NA	TRBV5-6	TRBJ2-7	once	TGTGCCAGCAGCTTGGGGGCGGCAGGGGTTGCCTACGAGCAGTACTTC	CASSLGAAGVAYEQYF
NA	TRBV2	TRBJ1-1	NA	TGTGCCAGCAGTGAGTATCAGGAAGCTTTCTTT	CASSEYQEAFF
TRBD1	TRBV2	TRBJ1-1	few	TGTGCCAGCAGTCAACAGGGGGCGGCGGCTTTCTTT	CASSQQGAAAFF
TRBD1	TRBV7-9	TRBJ1-2	once	TGTGCCAGCAGCTTGGCCGGGACAGGGTACTCCGGCTACACCTTC	CASSLAGTGYSGYTF
TRBD2	TRBV7-9	TRBJ2-5	NA	TGTGCCAGCAGCTGCTACGGGACTAACCAAGAGACCCAGTACTTC	CASSCYGTNQETQYF
TRBD2	TRBV30	TRBJ2-3	few	TGTGCCTGGAGTGCACTAGCGGGGGGGCAAGATACGCAGTATTTT	CAWSALAGGQDTQYF
NA	TRBV27	TRBJ2-5	few	TGTGCCAGCAGTATCAACAGGGATCAAGAGACCCAGTACTTC	CASSINRDQETQYF
TRBD2	TRBV6-5	TRBJ2-7	NA	TGTGCCAGCAGTTACCTCGCTAGCGGCTCCTACGAGCAGTACTTC	CASSYLASGSYEQYF
NA	TRBV30	TRBJ2-2	once	TGTGCCTGGAATAGAGGCCAGGGTGGAACCGGGGAGCTGTTTTTT	CAWNRGQGGTGELFF
NA	TRBV7-9	TRBJ2-1	NA	TGTGCCAGCAGCTTAAGTCGGGGTATGCCCTACAATGAGCAGTTCTTC	CASSLSRGMPYNEQFF
TRBD1	TRBV5-1	TRBJ1-2	NA	TGCGCCAGCAGCTTCGGGACAGGGAATGGCTACACCTTC	CASSFGTGNGYTF